One and the same sample provided the 15 T cell receptor beta chains below, sequenced in a study of cytomegalovirus exposure and HLA in healthy donors. PCR used 60 Vbeta primers and 13 Jbeta primers. The method was immunoSEQ multiplex PCR; TCRdb's version includes in-frame clones alone and lacks a portion of them. The data show 200,000 to 250,000 clones, with over 60% seen just once and 15% to 19% held by the top ten. The specimen sequenced was PBMCs. Receptor source: a man aged 40-49 years in good health and CMV-seronegative.

The V gene is TRBV5-8, the J gene TRBJ2-5; TRBD1 might be the D (5 bases). Trimming cost V 6 bases and J 5 bases, with 17 bases left between them. The CDR3 sequence is 14 residues long. Germline V CDR1 and CDR2: SGHTS, YDEGEE. The CDR3 bases are TGTGCCAGCAAAGTGGGGCCGCCACGGGAGACCCAGTACTTC. Amino acids: CASKVGPPRETQYF.

The rearrangement links TRBV5-1 to TRBJ2-2; no clear D gene. The ends were cut back, 4 bases at V and 4 bases at J, with 8 bases in the middle. In germline, CDR1 is SGHRS, CDR2 YFSETQ. This CDR3 comprises 13 residues. Here the CDR3 DNA reads TGCGCCAGCAGCCTCGTCCCCACCGGGGAGCTGTTTTTT. Translation: CASSLVPTGELFF.

The genes are TRBV5-4 and TRBJ2-5; the D gene is possibly TRBD1 (6 bases). The J call may be in error: the DNA end matches TRBJ2-7 better. The germline CDR1 and CDR2 sequences are SGHNT and YYREEE (reference sequence). This CDR3 is 14 amino acids long. DNA of the CDR3: TGTGCCAGCAGCCCCGGGACATCGCTAAACGAGCAGTACTTC. Encoded protein: CASSPGTSLNEQYF.

The V gene is TRBV25-1, the J gene TRBJ2-7; TRBD2 aligns across 8 bases. Germline CDR1 is MGHDK and CDR2 is SYGVNS. This CDR3 has 16 amino acids. The V segment lost 2 bases and the J segment 5 bases; nucleotides outside the gene matches: 11. The CDR3 DNA follows: TGTGCCAGCAGTGAAAAAATCCCGGCGGGAGGCCACGAGCAGTACTTC. Its protein product is CASSEKIPAGGHEQYF.

The chain couples TRBV7-9 to TRBJ1-6; 7 nucleotides match TRBD1. Germline V CDR1 and CDR2: SEHNR, FQNEAQ (reference sequence). J was trimmed by 7 bases and V by 10 bases; bases with no gene match: 4. This CDR3 comprises 12 residues. CDR3 coding DNA: TGTGCCATCCGGACAGGCAATTCACCCCTCCACTTT. Protein: CAIRTGNSPLHF.

The chain has TRBV28 and TRBJ1-2, with TRBD1 matching over 8 bases. The CDR3 consists of 15 residues. Germline CDR1 MDHEN, CDR2 SYDVKM. Trimming cost V 10 bases and J 8 bases; bases outside gene matches: 18. The CDR3 DNA follows: TGTGCCACCGGGTGGGTTGCGGGCAGGGGGCGCGGCTACACCTTC. This translates into CATGWVAGRGRGYTF.

This clone was seen once. CDR3 bases: TGTGCCAGCAGCTTAGCTGTAGCGATGGGGACAGATACGCAGTATTTT. Amino acid sequence: CASSLAVAMGTDTQYF. The V and J genes are TRBV7-8 and TRBJ2-3, with TRBD2 as a possible D gene (5 bases). Trimming stripped 0 bases from V and 3 bases from J, with 13 bases between. Germline CDR1 is SGHVS and CDR2 is FQNEAQ. The CDR3 is made up of 16 amino acids. The full variable domain, completed using reference TRBV7-8 and TRBJ2-3, is GAGVSQSPRYKVAKRGQDVALRCDPISGHVSLFWYQQALGQGPEFLTYFQNEAQLDKSGLPSDRFFAERPEGSVSTLKIQRTQQEDSAVYLCASSLAVAMGTDTQYFGPGTRLTVL.

This chain links TRBV5-4 with TRBJ1-6; 7 bases agree with TRBD1. The CDR3 runs 16 residues. J lost 10 bases, V lost 4 bases, and 14 bases had no gene match. The germline CDR1 and CDR2 sequences are SGHNT and YYREEE (reference sequence). CDR3 amino acids: CASSNKQQGPRSPLHF. DNA of the CDR3: TGTGCCAGCAGCAACAAACAACAGGGGCCTCGATCACCCCTCCACTTT.

The chain recombines TRBV5-6 with TRBJ2-1; a weak D match, TRBD1 (6 bases). Trimming left V 1 base short and J 3 bases short, with 11 bases between. CDR3 size: 15 residues. The germline CDR1 and CDR2 sequences are SGHDT and YYEEEE. The CDR3 bases are TGTGCCAGCAGCTTGCTTCCAGGGGACTACAATGAGCAGTTCTTC. Translated, it gives CASSLLPGDYNEQFF.

This clone appeared many times. V and J are TRBV4-2 and TRBJ2-1; 7 positions match TRBD2. CDR3 size: 16 residues. Germline-derived CDR1 and CDR2 are LGHNA and YNFKEQ. Unmatched junction bases numbered 2, after V lost 0 bases and J lost 0 bases. This CDR3 is CASSQEGGGSYNEQFF. The CDR3 DNA sequence: TGTGCCAGCAGCCAAGAGGGGGGGGGCTCCTACAATGAGCAGTTCTTC.

The chain is built from TRBV7-3 and TRBJ2-1; 15 positions agree with TRBD2. V lost 5 bases and J lost 8; bases outside the gene matches: 7. The CDR3 covers 16 residues. From germline, CDR1 is SGHTA and CDR2 FQGTGA. In nucleotides, the CDR3 is TGTGCCAGCAGCAGGACTAGCGGGAGGGCCGGGGATGAGCAGTTCTTC. This gives the protein CASSRTSGRAGDEQFF.

V and J are TRBV5-1 and TRBJ1-5; D remains ambiguous. The CDR3 covers 13 residues. The V gene's germline CDR1 is SGHRS and CDR2 YFSETQ. Deletions cut 2 bases from V and 4 bases from J, with 7 bases between. For the CDR3, the DNA is TGCGCCAGCAGCTTATACTCTAATCAGCCCCAGCATTTT. Its protein is CASSLYSNQPQHF.

The chain has TRBV2 and TRBJ2-7; 9 bases fit TRBD2. The germline gives CDR1 SNHLY, CDR2 FYNNEI. This CDR3 comprises 14 residues. V lost 7 bases, J lost 4 bases, and 8 bases stayed unmatched. CDR3: CASKPGLAVYEQYF. The CDR3 DNA reads as TGTGCCAGCAAACCGGGACTAGCAGTTTACGAGCAGTACTTC. The complete variable domain, with remaining parts taken from reference TRBV2 and TRBJ2-7, reads EPEVTQTPSHQVTQMGQEVILRCVPISNHLYFYWYRQILGQKVEFLVSFYNNEISEKSEIFDDQFSVERPDGSNFTLKIRSTKLEDSAMYFCASKPGLAVYEQYFGPGTRLTVT.

The J gene is TRBJ2-3, the V gene TRBV7-2; 10 bases fit TRBD1. The CDR3 contains 16 residues. With 5 bases clipped from V and 2 bases from J, the junction kept 7 bases outside the gene matches. CDR1 is SGHTA and CDR2 is FQGNSA in the germline V gene. The CDR3 spells CASSLTGQGDTDTQYF. The CDR3 DNA reads as TGTGCCAGCAGCCTCACTGGACAGGGGGACACAGATACGCAGTATTTT.

The V and J genes are TRBV7-9 and TRBJ1-1, with D hard to call. This CDR3 has 10 residues. The germline V and J ends were trimmed by 11 bases and 7 bases, with 11 bases remaining between them. The germline V gene encodes CDR1 SEHNR and CDR2 FQNEAQ (reference sequence). Written as DNA, the CDR3 is TGTGCCGGCGGGTCGTTTGAAGCTTTCTTT. Translation gives CAGGSFEAFF. Looking up the rest from reference TRBV7-9 and TRBJ1-1 gives the full variable domain: DTGVSQNPRHKITKRGQNVTFRCDPISEHNRLYWYRQTLGQGPEFLTYFQNEAQLEKSRLLSDRFSAERPKGSFSTLEIQRTEQGDSAMYLCAGGSFEAFFGQGTRLTVV.